This T cell receptor beta chain was retrieved from a study of cytomegalovirus exposure and HLA in healthy donors. Overall study: An early release of data contained roughly 86 million unique TCRs, which came from HLA-typed donors.

Findings and caveats of the study: In a later analysis, V- and J-gene trimming of beta chains associated with a DCLRE1C missense variant, replicated independently. A list of more than 150 TCR beta chains associated with cytomegalovirus was given. The classifier reportedly diagnosed cytomegalovirus status with high sensitivity and specificity.

Vbeta (60) and Jbeta (13) primers were used in the PCR. Repertoires were generated with immunoSEQ multiplex PCR, while TCRdb's copy carries only in-frame clones and drops some. Of 150,000 to 200,000 clones listed, around 83% are singletons. Germline V lookup: CDR1 WNHNN, CDR2 SYGVQD (reference sequence). The CDR3 spans 14 residues. Between the trimmed V and J ends, which lost 6 bases and 0 bases, there was a span of 11 bases. This clone was seen a single time. Its antigen is not identified. Sequencing was performed on PBMCs. The sequence derives from a man aged 45-60 years in good health and CMV-seropositive. This rearrangement joins TRBV10-1 to TRBJ2-5; D unresolved. The CDR3 is CASRKVADQETQYF. The DNA for the CDR3 is TGCGCCAGCAGAAAAGTGGCAGACCAAGAGACCCAGTACTTC.